This is a list of T cell receptor beta chains from one sample in a study of shared clonotypes between healthy human individuals. Method: immunoSEQ multiplex PCR; TCRdb's copy keeps in-frame clones and lacks some. This table has fewer than 1 million clones, about 97% appearing once. Material: naive CD8+ T cells sorted from blood. The receptors come from a man aged 25 to 40 in good health. Both conserved end residues are part of each CDR3. Fields, in order: clone size, CDR3 length, J gene, V gene, CDR3 protein. Expanded clones get a size class; other rows say once, few or many, or leave the size out.

. 14 TRBJ2-7 TRBV4-1 CASSQGRSLYEQYF
. 13 TRBJ2-7 TRBV27 CASSFGTGGEQYF
. 14 TRBJ1-2 TRBV29-1 CSVTQTGNHYGYTF
. 15 TRBJ1-4 TRBV7-6 CASSLGWGAREKLFF
once 13 TRBJ2-7 TRBV11-2 CASSLVGGSEQYF
. 11 TRBJ2-7 TRBV9 CASSAGSEQYF
. 15 TRBJ2-7 TRBV7-9 CASSLDLAGTYEQYF
. 14 TRBJ2-7 TRBV27 CASSLSGRGYEQYF
. 13 TRBJ2-7 TRBV30 CAWSHTGGGEQYF
once 15 TRBJ1-2 TRBV6-1 CASSKRIGILHGYTF
. 14 TRBJ2-1 TRBV7-2 CASSLVGGKNEQFF
. 20 TRBJ2-3 TRBV10-3 CAISGESETLAGVYTDTQYF
. 14 TRBJ2-5 TRBV5-5 CASSLGQGALTQYF
once 11 TRBJ2-3 TRBV5-4 CASLLADTQYF
. 14 TRBJ1-5 TRBV23-1 CASSQTSSNQPQHF
once 17 TRBJ2-1 TRBV29-1 CSVEGLAGVRSYNEQFF
. 14 TRBJ1-1 TRBV27 CASSLTGLNTEAFF
. 15 TRBJ2-1 TRBV21-1 CASSKAGTRYNEQFF
. 15 TRBJ2-7 TRBV7-9 CASSLARAGSYEQYF
. 17 TRBJ2-5 TRBV7-9 CASSGPASGRMSETQYF
. 13 TRBJ2-5 TRBV6-6 CASSYESQETQYF
. 15 TRBJ1-1 TRBV27 CASSLDRGSNTEAFF
once 14 TRBJ2-2 TRBV10-1 CASRKTANTGELFF
. 15 TRBJ1-1 TRBV4-1 CASSQDPGGMTEAFF
. 16 TRBJ2-7 TRBV11-2 CASSLAPVAGGGEQYF
. 13 TRBJ2-7 TRBV4-1 CASSQSTNYEQYF
. 14 TRBJ2-1 TRBV7-9 CASSLEGSGRKQFF
. 19 TRBJ2-5 TRBV7-9 CASSYLAGGPERYWETQYF
. 16 TRBJ2-1 TRBV15 CATSTYRAGAGDEQFF
once 11 TRBJ2-1 TRBV28 CASSFNNEQFF
. 14 TRBJ2-7 TRBV7-7 CASSLTSGSREQYF
. 14 TRBJ2-3 TRBV4-1 CASSQDTGTDTQYF
. 11 TRBJ2-1 TRBV10-2 CASSEGYEQFF
. 15 TRBJ2-7 TRBV5-1 CASSPLAGGAYEQYF
. 16 TRBJ1-4 TRBV19 CASSIRGGQNNEKLFF
. 13 TRBJ2-7 TRBV7-9 CASSLSREATKYF
. 15 TRBJ2-5 TRBV5-4 CASRDRKDGDETQYF
. 15 TRBJ2-7 TRBV6-6 CASRISWDNSYEQYF
. 17 TRBJ1-4 TRBV7-2 CASSLNDPTGMNEKLFF
once 12 TRBJ1-2 TRBV9 CASSFRPDRRTF
once 16 TRBJ1-2 TRBV7-9 CASSLVSAGTYDGYTF
. 14 TRBJ1-4 TRBV15 CATRHRGPFEKLFF
. 15 TRBJ2-7 TRBV5-1 CASSLALAGENEQYF
. 16 TRBJ2-7 TRBV27 CASSINQGAGAYEQYF
. 14 TRBJ1-2 TRBV9 CASSVGVSNYGYTF
. 14 TRBJ2-7 TRBV9 CASSVGNSPYEQYF
. 12 TRBJ2-7 TRBV10-1 CASSEDGYEQYF
. 17 TRBJ2-1 TRBV29-1 CSVEGTSGRGSYNEQFF
. 14 TRBJ2-7 TRBV18 CASSPRDLAYEQYF
. 15 TRBJ2-5 TRBV9 CASSHTGVPGETQYF
. 15 TRBJ2-2 TRBV11-3 CASSSYTGTTGELFF
. 12 TRBJ2-1 TRBV7-9 CASTQGGFEQFF
. 14 TRBJ2-7 TRBV28 CASSPETGRREQYF
. 14 TRBJ2-1 TRBV7-2 CASSLPDRGAEQFF
. 16 TRBJ2-5 TRBV14 CASSQEPLAGGETQYF
. 12 TRBJ1-5 TRBV15 CATSGRGESQHF
. 14 TRBJ2-7 TRBV7-9 CASTMTGPPLEQYF
. 16 TRBJ1-4 TRBV7-9 CASSYTRSGSLNGLFF
. 14 TRBJ2-7 TRBV2 CASSEQRELEEQYF